A single sample is the source of the 5 T cell receptor beta chains below, sequenced in a study of T cells in Graves' hyperthyroidism and ophthalmopathy. TCR beta CDR3 regions were amplified from RNA transcripts. In the first-round RT-PCR of the TCR CDR3, the HTBI primer set was used. TCRdb independently ran MiXCR on the multiplex PCR reads; one entry per CDR3 protein. Of about 200,000 distinct CDR3 sequences in the sample, about a sixth were seen once. Input material: blood. These receptors originate from a woman aged 45-60 years with Graves' hyperthyroidism.

This sequence joins TRBV6-1 and TRBJ2-2, with TRBD1 matching over 8 bases. Germline V gene sequence: CDR1 MNHNS, CDR2 SASEGT. Trimming cost V 7 bases and J 7 bases; bases outside gene matches: 11. The CDR3 has 15 residues. CDR3: CASKSTRQGYGELFF. The CDR3 bases are TGTGCCAGCAAGTCCACTAGACAGGGGTACGGGGAGCTGTTTTTT.

The chain carries TRBV11-2 and TRBJ1-3; 9 nucleotides agree with TRBD1. This CDR3 contains 19 residues. Germline V gene lookup returns CDR1 SGHAT and CDR2 FQNNGV. The junction had 16 bases not matched to a gene; V was cut back by 4 bases and J by 3 bases. The CDR3 region is CASSSLKTGTGIGGNTIYF. DNA of the CDR3: TGTGCCAGCAGCTCGCTAAAAACCGGGACAGGGATAGGTGGAAACACCATATATTTT.

The chain links TRBV29-1 to TRBJ2-3; D not certain. Germline V gives CDR1 SQVTM, CDR2 ANQGSEA. This CDR3 is built from 13 residues. Trimming removed 7 bases from V and 1 base from J, with 12 bases in between. The CDR3 sequence is CSALVPGTDTQYF. The CDR3, as DNA: TGCAGCGCTTTAGTACCCGGCACAGATACGCAGTATTTT.

In its sample, this clonotype was seen many times. This chain joins TRBV11-1 and TRBJ2-1; D not certain. Trimming left V 5 bases short and J 9 bases short, with 17 bases between. The CDR3 is made up of 14 amino acids. Germline CDR1 and CDR2: SGHAT and FQDESV (reference sequence). The CDR3 DNA follows: TGTGCCAGCAGCCCTTTTGAACCCAACGGTGAGCAGTTCTTC. Translated, it gives CASSPFEPNGEQFF.

Only a few counts were recorded for this clonotype. V and J are TRBV28 and TRBJ1-1, with D unclear. CDR1 is MDHEN and CDR2 is SYDVKM in the germline V gene. V was cut by 4 bases and J by 1 base, with 10 bases left in between. The CDR3 is 14 residues long. The CDR3: CASSYPLPNTEAFF. The CDR3 DNA reads as TGTGCCAGCAGTTACCCCTTACCGAACACTGAAGCTTTCTTT.